The 20 T cell receptor beta chains reported below all come from one sample, sequenced in a study of blood T cell repertoires in COVID-19. Sequenced by immunoSEQ multiplex PCR; TCRdb stores in-frame clones only, minus some. The sample contains 95,000 or so clones, approximately 86% of which appear only once. The sequenced sample was peripheral blood. The origin of the receptors is a man older than 75 with active or convalescent COVID-19.

The chain is built from TRBV29-1 and TRBJ1-2; the D gene is possibly TRBD1 (5 bases). Trimming removed 6 bases at V and 1 base at J, with 12 bases between. CDR1 and CDR2 (germline): SQVTM, ANQGSEA. This CDR3 region has 13 residues. The CDR3 protein is CSVPGLNNYGYTF. The CDR3 DNA follows: TGCAGCGTCCCGGGACTGAATAACTATGGCTACACCTTC.

The chain employs TRBV5-1 and TRBJ1-2, with 12 nucleotides matching TRBD1. Germline loops: CDR1 SGHRS, CDR2 YFSETQ. The CDR3 consists of 16 residues. J lost 4 bases, V lost 3 bases, and 7 bases had no gene match. The CDR3 here is CASSSGQGAVGYGYTF. CDR3 sequence (DNA): TGCGCCAGCAGCTCGGGACAGGGGGCGGTCGGCTATGGCTACACCTTC.

The chain is built from TRBV9 and TRBJ2-3; 10 bases map to TRBD2. From germline, CDR1 is SGDLS and CDR2 YYNGEE. CDR3 length equals 15 residues. Trimming removed 5 bases from V and 3 bases from J; junction bases left unmatched: 6. CDR3 residues: CASSRRLAGTDTQYF. DNA of the CDR3: TGTGCCAGCAGTCGTCGACTAGCGGGTACAGATACGCAGTATTTT.

This chain uses TRBV28 with TRBJ2-1, with 7 bases lining up with TRBD1. CDR3 length equals 16 residues. CDR1 and CDR2 (germline): MDHEN, SYDVKM. Germline trimming cut 7 bases from V and 0 bases from J; bases unmatched to any gene: 9. In DNA, the CDR3 is TGTGCCAGCATCAGAGGGGGCGTTAGCTCCTACAATGAGCAGTTCTTC. Its protein is CASIRGGVSSYNEQFF.

This rearrangement joins TRBV7-2 to TRBJ1-5, with 8 bases aligning to TRBD1. Germline V CDR1 and CDR2: SGHTA, FQGNSA. V trimming: 5 bases; J trimming: 13 bases; junction bases outside the gene matches: 10. The CDR3 is 13 amino acids. The CDR3 DNA reads TGTGCCAGCAGCCTACAAGGACAGGGCCTACAGCATTTT. It codes for CASSLQGQGLQHF. Full variable domain (missing parts from reference TRBV7-2 and TRBJ1-5): GAGVSQSPSNKVTEKGKDVELRCDPISGHTALYWYRQSLGQGLEFLIYFQGNSAPDKSGLPSDRFSAERTGGSVSTLTIQRTQQEDSAVYLCASSLQGQGLQHFGDGTRLSIL.

This clone was seen just once. This rearrangement joins TRBV12-3 or TRBV12-4 to TRBJ1-5; D is ambiguous. Trimming removed 3 bases at V and 6 bases at J, with 9 bases between. There are 13 residues in the CDR3. This CDR3 is CASSFPGSQPQHF. The CDR3 DNA is TGTGCCAGCAGTTTCCCCGGTAGTCAGCCCCAGCATTTT.

The chain links TRBV9 to TRBJ1-1, with D unclear. This CDR3 is built from 13 residues. The germline V gene encodes CDR1 SGDLS and CDR2 YYNGEE. Deletions cut 3 bases from V and 1 base from J, with 7 bases between. The CDR3 here is CASSETANTEAFF. CDR3 DNA: TGTGCCAGCAGCGAAACAGCGAACACTGAAGCTTTCTTT.

The J gene is TRBJ2-5, the V gene TRBV19, with unresolved D. The length of the CDR3 is 13 residues. Germline V gives CDR1 LNHDA, CDR2 SQIVND (reference sequence). V was trimmed by 2 bases and J by 5 bases, leaving 9 bases between them. The CDR3 DNA follows: TGTGCCAGTAGTATATCGAGAGGCGAGACCCAGTACTTC. Translated, it gives CASSISRGETQYF.

This clone was counted a few times. This sequence joins TRBV2 and TRBJ1-4, with TRBD1 identical over 7 bases. This CDR3 contains 16 residues. Trimming at V came to 5 bases and at J to 0 bases, leaving 6 bases not matched to a gene. Germline V CDR1 and CDR2: SNHLY, FYNNEI. The CDR3: CASSRGQTTTNEKLFF. Here the CDR3 DNA reads TGTGCCAGCAGTCGGGGACAGACAACAACTAATGAAAAACTGTTTTTT. Full variable domain (outside the CDR3, taken from reference TRBV2 and TRBJ1-4): EPEVTQTPSHQVTQMGQEVILRCVPISNHLYFYWYRQILGQKVEFLVSFYNNEISEKSEIFDDQFSVERPDGSNFTLKIRSTKLEDSAMYFCASSRGQTTTNEKLFFGSGTQLSVL.

The chain couples TRBV4-1 to TRBJ1-5; unclear D gene. This CDR3 is 15 amino acids long. Trimming took off 0 bases at V and 4 bases at J, with 10 bases between the two ends. Germline V CDR1 and CDR2: MGHRA, YSYEKL. In nucleotides, the CDR3 is TGCGCCAGCAGCCAAGATCTGGGGAGAAATCAGCCCCAGCATTTT. As protein: CASSQDLGRNQPQHF.

This clone was detected only once. The chain uses TRBV5-4 and TRBJ2-7, with TRBD1 matching 7 bases. The trim removed 1 base at V and 7 bases at J, leaving 8 bases unmatched. This CDR3 has 14 residues. CDR1 is SGHNT, CDR2 YYREEE, per germline (reference sequence). CDR3 DNA sequence: TGTGCCAGCAGCTTGACGGCAGGGGGACAAGAGCAGTACTTC. It specifies CASSLTAGGQEQYF. The variable domain in full, with the rest retrieved from reference TRBV5-4 and TRBJ2-7, is ETGVTQSPTHLIKTRGQQVTLRCSSQSGHNTVSWYQQALGQGPQFIFQYYREEENGRGNFPPRFSGLQFPNYSSELNVNALELDDSALYLCASSLTAGGQEQYFGPGTRLTVT.

The chain joins TRBV28 to TRBJ2-4; 12 bases fit TRBD1. This CDR3 comprises 17 residues. V shed 5 bases and J 7 bases; nucleotides not matched to a gene: 12. Germline V CDR1 and CDR2: MDHEN, SYDVKM. The CDR3 DNA reads TGTGCCAGCAGTCCGCAGGGACAGGGGGCCGGAGGGAACATTCAGTACTTC. Translation: CASSPQGQGAGGNIQYF.

The chain carries TRBV28 and TRBJ2-1, with D unclear. With 7 bases removed from V and 11 bases from J, the gap between germline ends came to 12 bases. The CDR3 totals 11 residues. CDR1 MDHEN and CDR2 SYDVKM come from the germline V gene. The CDR3 nucleotides read TGTGCCAGCACAACGAAGACACAGCAGTTCTTC. Its protein product is CASTTKTQQFF.

V and J are TRBV5-1 and TRBJ1-3, with a possible D match to TRBD1 (5 bases). V dropped 4 bases and J dropped 1 base, with 12 bases sitting between them. The CDR3 consists of 15 residues. The germline CDR1 and CDR2 sequences are SGHRS and YFSETQ. CDR3 sequence reads: CASSLTPGSGNTIYF. Here the CDR3 DNA reads TGCGCCAGCAGCCTAACTCCAGGGTCTGGAAACACCATATATTTT.

The chain employs TRBV29-1 and TRBJ2-5; possible D gene TRBD1, 6 bases. Germline V gives CDR1 SQVTM, CDR2 ANQGSEA. This CDR3 spans 13 amino acids. Trimming removed 5 bases from V and 3 bases from J, with 13 bases in between. The CDR3 here is CSVSRQDKETQYF. In nucleotides, the CDR3 is TGCAGCGTTTCTCGACAGGACAAAGAGACCCAGTACTTC.

V usage is TRBV23-1 and J usage is TRBJ2-6; the D gene is possibly TRBD1 (5 bases). TRBV23-1 is flagged as an ORF with uncertain function. This CDR3 has 17 amino acids. V was trimmed by 7 bases and J by 2 bases, leaving 18 bases between them. The CDR3 DNA is TGCGCCAGCAATTATGACAGTTCATTTGCTGGGGCCAACGTCCTGACTTTC. Its protein is CASNYDSSFAGANVLTF.

The chain has TRBV3-1 (or the pseudogene TRBV3-2) and TRBJ1-2, with D possibly TRBD1 on 6 matching bases. The germline CDR1 and CDR2 sequences are LGHDT and YNNKEL (reference sequence). The CDR3 contains 15 residues. V was clipped by 0 bases and J by 3 bases, with 11 bases between them. The CDR3 DNA reads TGTGCCAGCAGCCAAGATGGGCAGGGGTACTATGGCTACACCTTC. Residues: CASSQDGQGYYGYTF.

The V and J genes are TRBV18 and TRBJ2-5; 7 bases are shared with TRBD2. V was clipped by 4 bases and J by 2 bases; unmatched bases: 4. The CDR3 runs 14 residues. The germline V gene has CDR1 KGHSH and CDR2 LQKENI. As DNA, the CDR3 is TGTGCCAGCTCACGCTTGCGGGGGCAAGAGACCCAGTACTTC. This gives the protein CASSRLRGQETQYF.

The chain couples TRBV4-1 to TRBJ2-6; no definite D call. Germline loops: CDR1 MGHRA, CDR2 YSYEKL. V was trimmed by 2 bases and J by 0 bases, leaving 11 bases between them. This CDR3 contains 17 residues. DNA of the CDR3: TGCGCCAGCAGCCAAACTGCTACAGTCTCTGGGGCCAACGTCCTGACTTTC. Translating gives CASSQTATVSGANVLTF.

This clone showed up just a few times. The rearrangement uses TRBV30 and TRBJ1-1; D is ambiguous. CDR3 length: 13 residues. Trimming took off 1 base at V and 5 bases at J, with 11 bases between the two ends. Germline CDR1 is GTSNPN and CDR2 is SVGIG (reference sequence). The CDR3 here is CAWSAITGTEAFF. The CDR3 bases are TGTGCCTGGAGTGCAATTACGGGTACTGAAGCTTTCTTT. Full variable domain (outside the CDR3, taken from reference TRBV30 and TRBJ1-1): SQTIHQWPATLVQPVGSPLSLECTVEGTSNPNLYWYRQAAGRGLQLLFYSVGIGQISSEVPQNLSASRPQDRQFILSSKKLLLSDSGFYLCAWSAITGTEAFFGQGTRLTVV.